A selection of T cell receptor beta chains follows, all from one sample in a study of CXCR3-negative and CXCR3-positive naive CD8 T cells. TCRdb reprocessed the 5' RACE reads, with one entry per CDR3 protein and no DNA. This sample's clone table lists some 60,000 distinct CDR3 sequences. Sequencing was done on a sample of naive CXCR3+ CD8+ T cells from blood. The receptors here all came from a human donor in good health. Some clones in this sample may be carry-over from other donors' samples. The CDR3 runs from the conserved cysteine through the conserved F or W. Expanded clones are given a class, and other clones once, few, many or no size at all.

j_call,clone_size,cdr3_length,v_call,cdr3_aa
TRBJ2-1,-,12,TRBV7-9,CASDSRYNEQFF
TRBJ2-2,-,16,TRBV21-1,CASSNRDRDVTGELFF
TRBJ1-2,-,14,TRBV7-2,CASGPGGTIYGYTF
TRBJ2-1,-,15,TRBV29-1,CSVDLTGASYNEQFF
TRBJ2-7,-,15,TRBV4-2,CASSQGTGGAYEQYF
TRBJ2-1,-,13,TRBV7-3,CASSSSSYEGQFF
TRBJ1-5,-,14,TRBV7-9,CASRPPGNNQPQHF
TRBJ2-6,-,15,TRBV12-3/TRBV12-4,CASSPGSSGANVLTF
TRBJ2-7,-,13,TRBV27,CASSARSSYEQYF
TRBJ2-1,-,16,TRBV5-1,CASTRTSGGFYNEQFF
TRBJ2-3,-,16,TRBV27,CASSLSRGTRTDGQYF
TRBJ2-1,-,16,TRBV7-9,CASSPRGLGGYNEQFF
TRBJ2-7,-,14,TRBV3-1,CASSQDRGYYEQYF
TRBJ1-3,-,15,TRBV28,CASRRQRSSGNTIYF
TRBJ2-7,-,14,TRBV29-1,CSVVIPGGGYEQYF
TRBJ2-1,-,15,TRBV4-3,CASSQGLADYNEQFF
TRBJ2-5,-,14,TRBV4-1,CASSQDVEQETQYF
TRBJ2-1,-,16,TRBV29-1,CSVEDWTGQSYNEQFF
TRBJ2-1,-,11,TRBV6-1,CAGSSYNEQFF
TRBJ1-2,-,15,TRBV7-6,CASSPVLRDPYGYTF
TRBJ1-1,-,14,TRBV7-9,CASSSLGGWNEAFF
TRBJ2-5,-,15,TRBV12-3/TRBV12-4,CASSLESGAKETQYF
TRBJ2-7,-,14,TRBV19,CASSMLQRTYEQYF
TRBJ1-4,-,12,TRBV15,CATSNPNEKLFF
TRBJ2-1,medium-sized,11,TRBV29-1,CSAIFYNEQFF
TRBJ2-7,-,12,TRBV29-1,CSVEQMGSEQYF
TRBJ2-5,-,15,TRBV9,CASSAGLALPGTQYF
TRBJ1-1,-,12,TRBV29-1,CSVTAIVTEAFF
TRBJ2-7,-,14,TRBV28,CASSLFTGSYEQYF
TRBJ2-5,-,13,TRBV29-1,CSAREHLKETQYF
TRBJ2-4,-,15,TRBV23-1,CASSQRRGAKNIQYF
TRBJ2-6,-,17,TRBV9,CASSAGQGGSGANVLTF
TRBJ2-7,-,12,TRBV13,CASSEDDSEQYF
TRBJ1-4,-,17,TRBV14,CASSQGLAGGSHEKLFF
TRBJ2-1,-,14,TRBV28,CASSHPGGSNEQFF
TRBJ2-4,-,16,TRBV5-8,CASSLSGTLAKNIQYF
TRBJ2-2,-,14,TRBV6-6,CASRDRGDTGELFF
TRBJ2-7,-,11,TRBV7-9,CASSADYEQYF